This TCR beta chain was identified in a study of shared clonotypes between healthy human individuals. CD8 cells classed as naive were CD45RO-negative and positively selected for CCR7, excluding terminally differentiated effector memory CD45RA+ cells. The study's findings and limits: The study's rarefaction showed incomplete sorted-subset sequencing despite large depth.

Points on this clone: The antigen is undetermined.

Only in-frame clones appear in the TCRdb table, and some are missing; sequencing was by immunoSEQ multiplex PCR. The profile shows fewer than 1 million clones, just over 95% of them singletons. V was cut by 3 bases and J by 10 bases, with 13 bases left in between. This CDR3 spans 13 amino acids. Germline V lookup: CDR1 SGHDN, CDR2 FVKESK. This receptor was taken from a man under 40 in good health. Specimen: naive CD8+ T cells sorted from blood. The chain recombines TRBV14 with TRBJ2-1; D possibly uses TRBD1 or TRBD2 (5 bases each). The CDR3 DNA reads as TGTGCCAGCAGCCATACTAGGGGTGGCGAGCAGTTCTTC. The encoded protein is CASSHTRGGEQFF. The full variable domain, in which reference TRBV14 and TRBJ2-1 provide the parts outside the CDR3, is EAGVTQFPSHSVIEKGQTVTLRCDPISGHDNLYWYRRVMGKEIKFLLHFVKESKQDESGMPNNRFLAERTGGTYSTLKVQPAELEDSGVYFCASSHTRGGEQFFGPGTRLTVL.